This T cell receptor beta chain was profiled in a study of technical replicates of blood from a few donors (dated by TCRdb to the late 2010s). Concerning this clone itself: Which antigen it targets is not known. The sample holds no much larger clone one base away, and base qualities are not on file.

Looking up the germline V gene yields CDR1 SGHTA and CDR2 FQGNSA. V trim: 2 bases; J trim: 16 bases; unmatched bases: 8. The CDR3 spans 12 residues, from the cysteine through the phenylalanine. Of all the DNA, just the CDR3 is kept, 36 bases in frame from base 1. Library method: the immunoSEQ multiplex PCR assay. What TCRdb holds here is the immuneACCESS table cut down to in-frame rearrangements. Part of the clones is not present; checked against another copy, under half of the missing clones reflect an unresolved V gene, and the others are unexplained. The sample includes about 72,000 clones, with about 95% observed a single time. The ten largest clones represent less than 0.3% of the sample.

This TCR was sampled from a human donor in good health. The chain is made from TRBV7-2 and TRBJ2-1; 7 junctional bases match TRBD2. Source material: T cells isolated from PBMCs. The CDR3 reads CASSLRAGEQFF. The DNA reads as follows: TGTGCCAGCAGCTTAAGGGCGGGGGAACAATTCTTC.